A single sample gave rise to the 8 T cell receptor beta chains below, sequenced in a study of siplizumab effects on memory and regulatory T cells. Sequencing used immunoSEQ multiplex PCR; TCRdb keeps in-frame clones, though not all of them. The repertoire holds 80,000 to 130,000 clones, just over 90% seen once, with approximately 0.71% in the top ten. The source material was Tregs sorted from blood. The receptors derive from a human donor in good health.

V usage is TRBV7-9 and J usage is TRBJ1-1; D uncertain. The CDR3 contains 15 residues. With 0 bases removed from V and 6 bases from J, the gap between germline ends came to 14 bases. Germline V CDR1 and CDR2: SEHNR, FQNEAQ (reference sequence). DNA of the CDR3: TGTGCCAGCAGCTTAGCTCAACGTGAGAGCGCTGAAGCTTTCTTT. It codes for CASSLAQRESAEAFF.

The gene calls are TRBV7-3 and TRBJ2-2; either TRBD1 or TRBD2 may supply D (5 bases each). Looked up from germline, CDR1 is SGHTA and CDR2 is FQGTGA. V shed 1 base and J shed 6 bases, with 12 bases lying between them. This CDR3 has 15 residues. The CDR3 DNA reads TGTGCCAGCAGCTTAAGTTGGGGGAGCCCCGGGGAGCTGTTTTTT. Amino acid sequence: CASSLSWGSPGELFF.

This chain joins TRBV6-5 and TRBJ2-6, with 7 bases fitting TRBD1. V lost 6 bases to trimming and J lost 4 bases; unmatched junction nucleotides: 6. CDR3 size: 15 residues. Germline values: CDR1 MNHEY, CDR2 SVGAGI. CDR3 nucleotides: TGTGCCAGCAGCCGCACAGGGGTCGGGGCCAACGTCCTGACTTTC. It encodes CASSRTGVGANVLTF.

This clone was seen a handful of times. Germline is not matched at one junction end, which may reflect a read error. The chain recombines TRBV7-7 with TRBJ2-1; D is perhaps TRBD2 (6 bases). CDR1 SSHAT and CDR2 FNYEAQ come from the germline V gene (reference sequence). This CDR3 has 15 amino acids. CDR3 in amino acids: CASSLTEGRGNEQFF. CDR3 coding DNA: TGTGCTAGCAGCTTAACGGAGGGCCGCGGCAATGAGCAGTTCTTC.

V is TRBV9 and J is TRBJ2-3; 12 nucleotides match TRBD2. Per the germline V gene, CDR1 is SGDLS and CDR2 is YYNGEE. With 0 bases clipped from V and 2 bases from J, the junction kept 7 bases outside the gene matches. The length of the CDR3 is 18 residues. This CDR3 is CASSVADRTSGNTDTQYF. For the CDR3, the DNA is TGTGCCAGCAGCGTAGCAGATCGGACTAGCGGGAACACAGATACGCAGTATTTT.

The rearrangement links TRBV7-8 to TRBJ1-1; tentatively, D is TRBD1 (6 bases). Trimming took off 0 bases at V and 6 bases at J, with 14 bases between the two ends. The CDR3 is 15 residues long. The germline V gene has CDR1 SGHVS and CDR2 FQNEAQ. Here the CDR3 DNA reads TGTGCCAGCAGCTTAGCCCAGGGGACGGTGGCTGAAGCTTTCTTT. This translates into CASSLAQGTVAEAFF.

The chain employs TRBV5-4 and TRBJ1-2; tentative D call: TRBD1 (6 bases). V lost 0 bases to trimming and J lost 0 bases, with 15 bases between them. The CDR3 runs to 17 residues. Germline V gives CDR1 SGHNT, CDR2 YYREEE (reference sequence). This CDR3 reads CASSLAPGGPTNYGYTF. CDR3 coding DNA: TGTGCCAGCAGCTTGGCTCCGGGGGGCCCCACTAACTATGGCTACACCTTC.

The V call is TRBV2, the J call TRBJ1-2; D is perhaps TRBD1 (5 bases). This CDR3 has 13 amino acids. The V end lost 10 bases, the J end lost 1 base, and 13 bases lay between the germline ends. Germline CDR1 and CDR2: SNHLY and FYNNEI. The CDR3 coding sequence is TGTGCCACCCAACGTGACAGTAACTATGGCTACACCTTC. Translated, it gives CATQRDSNYGYTF. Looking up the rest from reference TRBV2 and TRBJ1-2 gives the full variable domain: EPEVTQTPSHQVTQMGQEVILRCVPISNHLYFYWYRQILGQKVEFLVSFYNNEISEKSEIFDDQFSVERPDGSNFTLKIRSTKLEDSAMYFCATQRDSNYGYTFGSGTRLTVV.